Listed here are 30 T cell receptor beta chains from one sample, sequenced in a study of shared clonotypes between healthy human individuals. Measured with immunoSEQ multiplex PCR; TCRdb has only the in-frame clones, and not every one. This sample yields 980,000 or so clones, of which approximately 80% are seen a single time; about 1.5% belongs to the top ten. Sequenced material: memory CD4+ T cells sorted from blood. Specified subset: CD45RA-negative fraction. These receptors all stem from a man aged 18 to 29 in good health.

This chain connects TRBV7-2 to TRBJ1-2; D call uncertain. The ends were cut back, 5 bases at V and 5 bases at J, with 9 bases in the middle. The CDR3 runs to 12 residues. Germline assignment: CDR1 SGHTA and CDR2 FQGNSA. The CDR3: CASSPNLYGYTF. CDR3 DNA sequence: TGTGCCAGCAGCCCTAACTTATATGGCTACACCTTC. Based on the CDR3 plus reference TRBV7-2 and TRBJ1-2, the full variable domain is GAGVSQSPSNKVTEKGKDVELRCDPISGHTALYWYRQSLGQGLEFLIYFQGNSAPDKSGLPSDRFSAERTGGSVSTLTIQRTQQEDSAVYLCASSPNLYGYTFGSGTRLTVV.

The rearrangement joins TRBV2 to TRBJ2-1; D gene ambiguous. The CDR3 is made up of 11 amino acids. The V end lost 5 bases, the J end lost 6 bases, and 5 bases lay between the germline ends. Germline V CDR1 and CDR2: SNHLY, FYNNEI. The CDR3 here is CASSPRNEQFF. The CDR3 coding sequence is TGTGCCAGCAGTCCTCGCAATGAGCAGTTCTTC.

V is TRBV7-2 and J is TRBJ1-1; D is ambiguous. The germline V and J ends were trimmed by 2 bases and 0 bases, with 7 bases remaining between them. The V gene's germline CDR1 is SGHTA and CDR2 FQGNSA. CDR3 length: 14 amino acids. CDR3 residues: CASSLSQLNTEAFF. CDR3 bases: TGTGCCAGCAGCTTAAGTCAGCTGAACACTGAAGCTTTCTTT.

Worth noting for this clone: At the DNA level, this CDR3 is encoded by other sequences in the same sample as well. The chain carries TRBV18 and TRBJ2-5, with D perhaps matching TRBD1 (6 bases). V was cut by 6 bases and J by 3 bases, with 11 bases left in between. In germline, CDR1 is KGHSH, CDR2 LQKENI. This CDR3 region has 13 residues. The DNA for the CDR3 is TGTGCCAGCTCCAGAGGACAGAAAGAGACCCAGTACTTC. Translated, it gives CASSRGQKETQYF. Full variable domain (rest looked up from reference TRBV18 and TRBJ2-5): NAGVMQNPRHLVRRRGQEARLRCSPMKGHSHVYWYRQLPEEGLKFMVYLQKENIIDESGMPKERFSAEFPKEGPSILRIQQVVRGDSAAYFCASSRGQKETQYFGPGTRLLVL.

The J gene is TRBJ2-1, the V gene TRBV29-1; 7 bases match TRBD2. The CDR3 sequence is 13 residues long. Germline CDR1 SQVTM, CDR2 ANQGSEA. With V trimmed by 2 bases and J by 11 bases, 9 bases remained unmatched. The CDR3 nucleotides read TGCAGCGTTGAATTGGGTGCTAGCGGCAAGCAGTTCTTC. This encodes CSVELGASGKQFF.

The chain couples TRBV7-9 to TRBJ1-1; the D is unclear. The CDR3 has 13 residues. Trimming shortened V by 4 bases and J by 3 bases, and 9 bases separated the two germline ends. In germline, CDR1 is SEHNR, CDR2 FQNEAQ (reference sequence). The CDR3 coding sequence is TGTGCCAGCAGCTCCGACATAGACACTGAAGCTTTCTTT. Protein sequence: CASSSDIDTEAFF.

This chain joins TRBV30 and TRBJ2-2; D ambiguous. V lost 5 bases to trimming and J lost 1 base, with 14 bases between them. The germline V gene has CDR1 GTSNPN and CDR2 SVGIG (reference sequence). The CDR3 is 15 residues long. The CDR3, as DNA: TGTGCCTGGGAAGGAGTCCTAGGGAACACCGGGGAGCTGTTTTTT. This codes for CAWEGVLGNTGELFF.

The V and J genes are TRBV7-2 and TRBJ2-3; D is perhaps TRBD1 or TRBD2 (5 bases each). Germline CDR1 is SGHTA and CDR2 is FQGNSA. This CDR3 has 15 residues. V was pared by 5 bases and J by 6 bases, with 18 bases between. CDR3 bases: TGTGCCAGCAGCCCTACGGGGCGGGCGGGCGATACGCAGTATTTT. This translates into CASSPTGRAGDTQYF. The full variable domain, rest sourced from reference TRBV7-2 and TRBJ2-3, is GAGVSQSPSNKVTEKGKDVELRCDPISGHTALYWYRQSLGQGLEFLIYFQGNSAPDKSGLPSDRFSAERTGGSVSTLTIQRTQQEDSAVYLCASSPTGRAGDTQYFGPGTRLTVL.

The V and J genes are TRBV2 and TRBJ1-6; 9 bases are a match to TRBD1. CDR3 length equals 15 residues. CDR1 and CDR2 (germline): SNHLY, FYNNEI. V shed 2 bases and J 7 bases; nucleotides not matched to a gene: 3. The CDR3 is CASSEWGQGNSPLHF. The CDR3 DNA is TGTGCCAGCAGTGAATGGGGACAGGGAAATTCACCCCTCCACTTT.

V is TRBV7-9 and J is TRBJ2-7, with 11 bases fitting TRBD1. The V gene's germline CDR1 is SEHNR and CDR2 FQNEAQ (reference sequence). With V trimmed by 3 bases and J by 3 bases, 4 bases remained unmatched. This CDR3 contains 15 residues. The CDR3 sequence: CASSFSGTGGYEQYF. CDR3 DNA: TGTGCCAGCAGCTTTTCCGGGACAGGGGGCTACGAGCAGTACTTC.

This clone has only a few counts. V is TRBV4-1 and J is TRBJ2-1; 7 bases map to TRBD2. This CDR3 is 14 amino acids long. J gave up 9 bases and V 1 base, and 6 bases lay outside the gene matches. The V gene's germline CDR1 is MGHRA and CDR2 YSYEKL. DNA for the CDR3: TGCGCCAGCAGCCAAGTCGGGGGGAGGGGTGAGCAGTTCTTC. It encodes CASSQVGGRGEQFF.

This clone has just one count. The chain has TRBV5-4 and TRBJ2-3, with D uncertain. In germline, CDR1 is SGHNT, CDR2 YYREEE (reference sequence). This CDR3 region has 13 residues. The ends were cut back, 4 bases at V and 2 bases at J, with 8 bases in the middle. Written as DNA, the CDR3 is TGTGCCAGCAGCGCCACGGCCACAGATACGCAGTATTTT. This sequence encodes CASSATATDTQYF. Filled out from reference TRBV5-4 and TRBJ2-3, the complete variable domain reads ETGVTQSPTHLIKTRGQQVTLRCSSQSGHNTVSWYQQALGQGPQFIFQYYREEENGRGNFPPRFSGLQFPNYSSELNVNALELDDSALYLCASSATATDTQYFGPGTRLTVL.

As concerns this clone: The junction departs from germline at one end; a sequencing error may be responsible. The genes are TRBV7-9 and TRBJ2-7, with D possibly TRBD2 on 6 matching bases. Germline CDR1 SEHNR, CDR2 FQNEAQ (reference sequence). This CDR3 is built from 16 residues. CDR3 nucleotides: TGTGCCAGCAGCCTAGCGTCGGGACTGGAGGGTTACGAGCAGTACTTC. It encodes CASSLASGLEGYEQYF. Together with reference TRBV7-9 and TRBJ2-7, the CDR3 gives the full variable domain: DTGVSQNPRHKITKRGQNVTFRCDPISEHNRLYWYRQTLGQGPEFLTYFQNEAQLEKSRLLSDRFSAERPKGSFSTLEIQRTEQGDSAMYLCASSLASGLEGYEQYFGPGTRLTVT.

The chain carries TRBV6-6 and TRBJ2-5, with D tentatively TRBD1 (6 bases). Looked up from germline, CDR1 is MNHNY and CDR2 is SVGAGI (reference sequence). V lost 4 bases to trimming and J lost 7 bases, with 19 bases between them. This CDR3 has 15 residues. The CDR3 sequence is CASSSGQPGGGTQYF. CDR3 nucleotides: TGTGCCAGCAGTTCTGGACAGCCCGGTGGGGGGACCCAGTACTTC.

This clone was seen more than once but under ten times. This chain connects TRBV14 to TRBJ2-1; D not resolved. Germline V gene data show CDR1 as SGHDN and CDR2 as FVKESK. V was pared by 7 bases and J by 10 bases, with 11 bases between. The CDR3 contains 11 residues. The CDR3 DNA reads TGTGCCAGCACCAGTGTTGGGGAGCAGTTCTTC. Amino acids: CASTSVGEQFF.

The chain is built from TRBV27 and TRBJ2-5; the D is unclear. The germline CDR1 and CDR2 sequences are MNHEY and SMNVEV (reference sequence). Trimming pared 7 bases from V and 5 bases from J, leaving 20 bases between. The CDR3 has 15 amino acids. DNA of the CDR3: TGTGCCAGCACCATCCCGCTCCCCCACGTGGAGACCCAGTACTTC. Its translation: CASTIPLPHVETQYF.

The V gene is TRBV30, the J gene TRBJ1-4; D is undetermined. CDR3 length equals 15 residues. The V gene's germline CDR1 is GTSNPN and CDR2 SVGIG (reference sequence). The ends were cut back, 4 bases at V and 0 bases at J, with 12 bases in the middle. The CDR3 protein is CAWTSMYPTNEKLFF. The CDR3 region has the DNA TGTGCCTGGACCTCCATGTATCCAACTAATGAAAAACTGTTTTTT.

The gene calls are TRBV2 and TRBJ2-3; 7 bases are shared with TRBD1. Per germline, CDR1 SNHLY and CDR2 FYNNEI. This CDR3 region has 15 residues. Trimming removed 7 bases from V and 1 base from J; junction bases left unmatched: 8. The CDR3 nucleotides read TGTGCCAGCAATTTAGGGGGCTTGGGCACAGATACGCAGTATTTT. Amino acid sequence: CASNLGGLGTDTQYF.

This clone was found a few times. Other DNA sequences in the sample encode the same CDR3. The chain couples TRBV5-1 to TRBJ2-1; TRBD1 agrees at 7 bases. From germline, CDR1 is SGHRS and CDR2 YFSETQ. V lost 0 bases, J lost 7 bases, and 4 bases stayed unmatched. The length of the CDR3 is 14 residues. This CDR3 is CASSLGQGGNEQFF. The CDR3 region has the DNA TGCGCCAGCAGCTTGGGACAGGGTGGTAATGAGCAGTTCTTC.

The chain is built from TRBV28 and TRBJ2-2, with TRBD2 matching over 12 bases. Unmatched junction bases numbered 3, after V lost 1 base and J lost 6 bases. CDR1 and CDR2 (germline): MDHEN, SYDVKM. The CDR3 extends over 16 amino acids. CDR3 residues: CASSLSLAGGPGELFF. CDR3 nucleotide sequence: TGTGCCAGCAGTTTATCCCTAGCGGGGGGGCCCGGGGAGCTGTTTTTT.

The gene calls are TRBV15 and TRBJ2-2; no reliable D call. Trimming removed 0 bases at V and 8 bases at J, with 13 bases between. From germline, CDR1 is LNHNV and CDR2 YYDKDF (reference sequence). This CDR3 region has 15 residues. This chain's CDR3 is CATSRDPTFPGELFF. The CDR3 DNA follows: TGTGCCACCAGCAGAGACCCCACGTTCCCAGGGGAGCTGTTTTTT. The whole variable domain, filled in from reference TRBV15 and TRBJ2-2, reads DAMVIQNPRYQVTQFGKPVTLSCSQTLNHNVMYWYQQKSSQAPKLLFHYYDKDFNNEADTPDNFQSRRPNTSFCFLDIRSPGLGDTAMYLCATSRDPTFPGELFFGEGSRLTVL.

The rearrangement uses TRBV11-2 and TRBJ1-3; a weak D match, TRBD1 (5 bases). Trimming cost V 3 bases and J 2 bases, with 14 bases left between them. Germline V gene sequence: CDR1 SGHAT, CDR2 FQNNGV. The CDR3 runs 16 residues. CDR3 DNA: TGTGCCAGCAGCTTTGGGCAGGGAGGAACTGGAAACACCATATATTTT. This translates into CASSFGQGGTGNTIYF.

Concerning this clone itself: A much larger clone differs from this one at a single base, so this may be a read error. Distinct nucleotide sequences in the sample also encode this CDR3. This rearrangement joins TRBV7-2 to TRBJ2-7; D not certain. The ends were cut back, 1 base at V and 1 base at J, with 5 bases in the middle. CDR1 is SGHTA, CDR2 FQGNSA, per germline. The CDR3 runs 13 residues. CDR3 DNA sequence: TGTGCCAGCAGCTTAGGGGTTTCCTACGAGCAGTACTTC. Protein sequence: CASSLGVSYEQYF.

The chain couples TRBV21-1 to TRBJ2-2; the table assigns TRBD1, which was not confirmed against the DNA. TRBV21-1 is deemed a pseudogene. The CDR3 length is 17 residues. CDR3 residues: CASRPGQGQMGTGELFF. The CDR3 region has the DNA TGTGCCAGCAGACCGGGACAGGGACAAATGGGGACCGGGGAGCTGTTTTTT.

This clone was observed once. The V and J genes are TRBV6-6 and TRBJ2-7; TRBD2 agrees at 11 bases. The V and J ends lost 9 bases and 2 bases, in that order; junction bases with no gene match: 6. Germline V lookup: CDR1 MNHNY, CDR2 SVGAGI (reference sequence). The CDR3 has 14 residues. CDR3 sequence (DNA): TGTGCCAGTGGGACTAGCGGATTTACCTACGAGCAGTACTTC. Protein sequence: CASGTSGFTYEQYF.

This clone has a handful of counts. The chain combines TRBV19 with TRBJ1-5; D not certain. This CDR3 spans 14 amino acids. Germline values: CDR1 LNHDA, CDR2 SQIVND (reference sequence). V lost 6 bases, J lost 9 bases, and 18 bases lay in between. The CDR3 sequence is CASRPSDGYWPQHF. The CDR3 coding sequence is TGTGCCAGTAGGCCTTCGGACGGCTATTGGCCCCAGCATTTT.

V usage is TRBV6-1 and J usage is TRBJ1-1; no reliable D call. The CDR3 spans 12 residues. Trimming left V 11 bases short and J 5 bases short, with 15 bases between. Germline assignment: CDR1 MNHNS and CDR2 SASEGT. The CDR3 loop reads CAAGKGYTEAFF. The CDR3 DNA sequence: TGTGCCGCAGGAAAAGGCTATACTGAAGCTTTCTTT.

The chain uses TRBV18 and TRBJ1-2; 8 bases are a match to TRBD1. This CDR3 is built from 14 residues. Germline V gene lookup returns CDR1 KGHSH and CDR2 LQKENI. V gave up 2 bases and J gave up 4 bases; unmatched junction bases: 3. CDR3 in amino acids: CASSPGTGGYGYTF. CDR3 sequence (DNA): TGTGCCAGCTCACCAGGAACAGGGGGCTATGGCTACACCTTC.

The chain links TRBV6-1 to TRBJ2-2; maybe TRBD2 (6 bases). Trimming took 6 bases from V and 1 from J, leaving 9 bases between them. The CDR3 is made up of 14 amino acids. CDR1 is MNHNS, CDR2 SASEGT, per germline. The CDR3 region has the DNA TGTGCCAGCAGACGGGACTGGAACACCGGGGAGCTGTTTTTT. Translation: CASRRDWNTGELFF.

This chain uses TRBV5-1 with TRBJ2-7, with 11 bases identical to TRBD2. The J call may be mistaken, given a closer DNA end match to TRBJ2-1. This CDR3 region has 14 residues. CDR1 and CDR2 (germline): SGHRS, YFSETQ. For the CDR3, the DNA is TGCGCCAGCAGCTTTAGCGGGGGGGCAAATGAGCAGTTCTTC. This translates into CASSFSGGANEQFF.